The 25 T cell receptor beta chains below were found in one sample sequenced in a study of cytomegalovirus exposure and HLA in healthy donors (dated by TCRdb to about 2017). Receptor amplification or capture employed the immunoSEQ multiplex PCR assay. For the multiplex PCR, a mixture combining 60 forward primers for TCR Vbeta segments and 13 reverse primers for TCR Jbeta segments was used. This immuneACCESS table, as held by TCRdb, lists in-frame sequences with V and J called but not all clones. Of the missing ones, under half trace to an unresolved V gene in checked studies; the others have no known cause. For this sample there are roughly 150,000 clones; 65% to 85% appear just once. 7% of the sample belongs to the ten largest clones. The sequenced sample consisted of PBMCs. These receptors were taken from a woman in her thirties or forties in good health and CMV-seropositive.

The chain is built from TRBV4-1 and TRBJ1-2; 7 nucleotides agree with TRBD1. The V segment lost 5 bases and the J segment 3 bases; nucleotides outside the gene matches: 6. The CDR3 is made up of 14 amino acids. CDR1 is MGHRA and CDR2 is YSYEKL in the germline V gene. This CDR3 is CASSRGLTDYGYTF. The CDR3 DNA sequence: TGCGCCAGCAGCAGGGGGCTGACAGACTATGGCTACACCTTC.

CDR3 in DNA: TGTGCCAGCAGCCAGAACACTGAAGCTTTCTTT. This gives the protein CASSQNTEAFF. V gene TRBV5-4 combines with J gene TRBJ1-1; D remains ambiguous. The CDR3 runs to 11 residues. CDR1 and CDR2 (germline): SGHNT, YYREEE (reference sequence). Trimming took off 4 bases at V and 1 base at J, with 2 bases between the two ends.

The J gene is TRBJ1-1, the V gene TRBV15, with D possibly being TRBD1 (5 bases). Germline CDR1 reads LNHNV; CDR2 reads YYDKDF (reference sequence). This CDR3 contains 15 residues. V was pared by 0 bases and J by 3 bases, with 11 bases between. In nucleotides, the CDR3 is TGTGCCACCAGCAGAGAAAGACAGCTGTACACTGAAGCTTTCTTT. Translation gives CATSRERQLYTEAFF.

The chain couples TRBV5-4 to TRBJ2-2; D may be TRBD2 (6 bases). CDR3 length: 13 amino acids. The V gene's germline CDR1 is SGHNT and CDR2 YYREEE (reference sequence). The ends were cut back, 5 bases at V and 4 bases at J, with 9 bases in the middle. CDR3 in DNA: TGTGCCAGCAGTCTAGCGAGCACCGGGGAGCTGTTTTTT. Translated, it gives CASSLASTGELFF.

The chain links TRBV2 to TRBJ1-6, with a weak D call TRBD1 (6 bases). The CDR3 runs 16 residues. Germline V gene lookup returns CDR1 SNHLY and CDR2 FYNNEI. V shed 1 base and J shed 6 bases, with 13 bases lying between them. The chain's CDR3 is CASSEGQGLPNSPLHF. CDR3 coding DNA: TGTGCCAGCAGTGAAGGGCAGGGGCTACCTAATTCACCCCTCCACTTT.

The chain is built from TRBV5-6 and TRBJ2-7, with 7 bases that match TRBD1. This CDR3 spans 13 amino acids. The germline V gene has CDR1 SGHDT and CDR2 YYEEEE. Unmatched junction bases numbered 6, after V lost 4 bases and J lost 5 bases. CDR3 loop: CASSPTGIDEQYF. CDR3 DNA sequence: TGTGCCAGCAGCCCGACAGGGATCGACGAGCAGTACTTC. Full variable domain (rest looked up from reference TRBV5-6 and TRBJ2-7): DAGVTQSPTHLIKTRGQQVTLRCSPKSGHDTVSWYQQALGQGPQFIFQYYEEEERQRGNFPDRFSGHQFPNYSSELNVNALLLGDSALYLCASSPTGIDEQYFGPGTRLTVT.

The V and J genes are TRBV6-1 and TRBJ1-2; D uncertain. The CDR3 is 11 residues long. The V end lost 9 bases, the J end lost 5 bases, and 10 bases lay between the germline ends. Germline CDR1 and CDR2: MNHNS and SASEGT. The CDR3 region is CASSQVYGYTF. For the CDR3, the DNA is TGTGCCAGTTCACAAGTATATGGCTACACCTTC.

This sequence joins TRBV30 and TRBJ1-1; D is uncertain. Germline lookup yields CDR1 GTSNPN and CDR2 SVGIG (reference sequence). This CDR3 is built from 13 residues. V dropped 2 bases and J dropped 0 bases, with 7 bases sitting between them. CDR3 DNA: TGTGCCTGGAGTATCCGTGTGAACACTGAAGCTTTCTTT. Its protein product is CAWSIRVNTEAFF. Looking up the rest from reference TRBV30 and TRBJ1-1 gives the full variable domain: SQTIHQWPATLVQPVGSPLSLECTVEGTSNPNLYWYRQAAGRGLQLLFYSVGIGQISSEVPQNLSASRPQDRQFILSSKKLLLSDSGFYLCAWSIRVNTEAFFGQGTRLTVV.

Notes on this clone: Additional DNA sequences in this sample encode the identical CDR3. The chain combines TRBV9 with TRBJ1-6; the D is unclear. The germline gives CDR1 SGDLS, CDR2 YYNGEE. CDR3 length equals 18 residues. V lost 0 bases and J lost 13, with 26 bases in between. CDR3 DNA: TGTGCCAGCAGCGTAGACGAGAGACTCTTGGGAGGAGGTTCGCCCCTCCACTTT. Encoded protein: CASSVDERLLGGGSPLHF.

The gene calls are TRBV6-1 and TRBJ1-4; D is unresolved. This CDR3 spans 13 amino acids. Germline CDR1 is MNHNS and CDR2 is SASEGT. The ends were cut back, 5 bases at V and 4 bases at J, with 8 bases in the middle. The CDR3 here is CASSRRDNEKLFF. The CDR3 DNA reads TGTGCCAGCAGTCGGAGGGATAATGAAAAACTGTTTTTT.

The chain recombines TRBV7-9 with TRBJ1-1; unclear D gene. Germline CDR1 is SEHNR and CDR2 is FQNEAQ (reference sequence). This CDR3 region has 13 residues. Trimming took off 3 bases at V and 2 bases at J, with 7 bases between the two ends. CDR3 bases: TGTGCCAGCAGCTTTACAGAAAACACTGAAGCTTTCTTT. Translating gives CASSFTENTEAFF. The variable domain in full, with the rest retrieved from reference TRBV7-9 and TRBJ1-1, is DTGVSQNPRHKITKRGQNVTFRCDPISEHNRLYWYRQTLGQGPEFLTYFQNEAQLEKSRLLSDRFSAERPKGSFSTLEIQRTEQGDSAMYLCASSFTENTEAFFGQGTRLTVV.

The chain is built from TRBV19 and TRBJ1-6, with 9 positions matching TRBD1. The CDR3 loop spans 19 amino acids. Looked up from germline, CDR1 is LNHDA and CDR2 is SQIVND (reference sequence). V shed 0 bases, J shed 8 bases, and the junction held 14 bases outside the gene matches. CDR3 DNA sequence: TGTGCCAGTAGTATAGACCCCTACCGACAGACAGGGGGTTATTCACCCCTCCACTTT. Translated, it gives CASSIDPYRQTGGYSPLHF.

V gene TRBV27 combines with J gene TRBJ2-1; perhaps TRBD2 as D (6 bases). The CDR3 covers 14 residues. The ends were cut back, 5 bases at V and 6 bases at J, with 14 bases in the middle. Germline V CDR1 and CDR2: MNHEY, SMNVEV (reference sequence). This CDR3 is CASSHPGLPNEQFF. The CDR3 DNA sequence: TGTGCCAGCAGTCACCCGGGACTCCCCAATGAGCAGTTCTTC.

This clone was recorded once. V gene TRBV6-6 combines with J gene TRBJ2-1, with 7 bases that match TRBD2. The V segment lost 2 bases and the J segment 4 bases; nucleotides outside the gene matches: 2. From germline, CDR1 is MNHNY and CDR2 SVGAGI (reference sequence). The CDR3 totals 14 residues. The CDR3 is CASSYTGGYNEQFF. The CDR3 DNA reads as TGTGCCAGCAGTTACACGGGAGGTTACAATGAGCAGTTCTTC.

The chain carries TRBV19 and TRBJ2-3, with unresolved D. The CDR3 is 11 amino acids. Per germline, CDR1 LNHDA and CDR2 SQIVND (reference sequence). Trimming removed 5 bases at V and 6 bases at J, with 6 bases between. As DNA, the CDR3 is TGTGCCAGTAGTTTCCGGGATACGCAGTATTTT. It yields the protein CASSFRDTQYF.

The chain carries TRBV2 and TRBJ1-5; D unclear. The CDR3 runs to 14 residues. Germline values: CDR1 SNHLY, CDR2 FYNNEI. V was cut by 0 bases and J by 9 bases, with 12 bases left in between. CDR3: CASSEAFGAPPQHF. Here the CDR3 DNA reads TGTGCCAGCAGTGAAGCTTTCGGAGCTCCGCCCCAGCATTTT.

The rearrangement links TRBV7-9 to TRBJ2-7; D is ambiguous. Germline CDR1 reads SEHNR; CDR2 reads FQNEAQ (reference sequence). Trimming pared 5 bases from V and 0 bases from J, leaving 20 bases between. CDR3 length equals 17 residues. The CDR3, as DNA: TGTGCCAGCAGCCACCCAGTGGGTGACTCCTTCTCCTACGAGCAGTACTTC. Protein: CASSHPVGDSFSYEQYF.

This clone appeared a single time. The V call is TRBV7-2, the J call TRBJ1-1; D is unclear. The CDR3 contains 14 residues. Germline-derived CDR1 and CDR2 are SGHTA and FQGNSA. Trimming took off 0 bases at V and 1 base at J, with 6 bases between the two ends. Written as DNA, the CDR3 is TGTGCCAGCAGCTTAGCGCGACAGAACACTGAAGCTTTCTTT. Translation gives CASSLARQNTEAFF.

This clone occurred once. The CDR3 DNA is TGTGCCTGGAGGGGGACAGGGTCCCCTGAGCAGTTCTTC. Amino acid sequence: CAWRGTGSPEQFF. The chain carries TRBV30 and TRBJ2-1; 9 positions agree with TRBD1. The V and J ends lost 3 bases and 9 bases, in that order; junction bases with no gene match: 6. The CDR3 consists of 13 residues. Germline CDR1 is GTSNPN and CDR2 is SVGIG (reference sequence).

The gene calls are TRBV4-2 and TRBJ2-3; 10 bases agree with TRBD2. The CDR3 has 16 residues. Germline-derived CDR1 and CDR2 are LGHNA and YNFKEQ. V lost 1 base and J lost 2; bases outside the gene matches: 3. The CDR3 bases are TGTGCCAGCAGCCAAGCACTAGCGGGGTACACAGATACGCAGTATTTT. Translating gives CASSQALAGYTDTQYF.

CDR3 in amino acids: CAISERGGGTNEKLFF. CDR3 coding DNA: TGTGCCATCAGTGAACGGGGGGGAGGGACTAATGAAAAACTGTTTTTT. The chain joins TRBV10-3 to TRBJ1-4; tentatively, D is TRBD1 (5 bases). The V end was cut by 3 bases, the J end by 2 bases, with 13 bases between. The CDR3 runs 16 residues. Germline V gene sequence: CDR1 ENHRY, CDR2 SYGVKD.

The V and J genes are TRBV27 and TRBJ2-7; weak D call: TRBD1 (6 bases). The V end was cut by 5 bases, the J end by 7 bases, with 15 bases between. Germline CDR1 and CDR2: MNHEY and SMNVEV (reference sequence). The CDR3 contains 13 residues. The CDR3 DNA reads TGTGCCAGCAGTGGTTACTTGGACAGAGAGCAGTACTTC. Its protein product is CASSGYLDREQYF.

The rearrangement links TRBV4-2 to TRBJ1-2, with TRBD1 identical over 7 bases. The CDR3 spans 16 residues. With 0 bases clipped from V and 8 bases from J, the junction kept 12 bases outside the gene matches. Germline V gives CDR1 LGHNA, CDR2 YNFKEQ. The CDR3 DNA reads TGTGCCAGCAGCCAAGAAAAAACAGGGGTGCTCCGCGGCTACACCTTC. It encodes CASSQEKTGVLRGYTF.

This sequence joins TRBV6-1 and TRBJ2-5; 7 bases are shared with TRBD2. The CDR3 consists of 14 residues. Trimming at V came to 1 base and at J to 6 bases, leaving 5 bases not matched to a gene. In germline, CDR1 is MNHNS, CDR2 SASEGT. This CDR3 reads CASSEEGGVQTQYF. The CDR3 nucleotides are TGTGCCAGCAGTGAAGAGGGAGGGGTGCAGACCCAGTACTTC.

The rearrangement links TRBV30 to TRBJ2-3; 11 bases fit TRBD2. Unmatched junction bases numbered 17, after V lost 7 bases and J lost 5 bases. The CDR3 has 17 amino acids. CDR1 and CDR2 from the germline V gene are GTSNPN and SVGIG (reference sequence). The CDR3 region has the DNA TGTGCCTCCTCCACCTCCCCACTAGCGGGGGATGGAGATACGCAGTATTTT. This gives the protein CASSTSPLAGDGDTQYF.